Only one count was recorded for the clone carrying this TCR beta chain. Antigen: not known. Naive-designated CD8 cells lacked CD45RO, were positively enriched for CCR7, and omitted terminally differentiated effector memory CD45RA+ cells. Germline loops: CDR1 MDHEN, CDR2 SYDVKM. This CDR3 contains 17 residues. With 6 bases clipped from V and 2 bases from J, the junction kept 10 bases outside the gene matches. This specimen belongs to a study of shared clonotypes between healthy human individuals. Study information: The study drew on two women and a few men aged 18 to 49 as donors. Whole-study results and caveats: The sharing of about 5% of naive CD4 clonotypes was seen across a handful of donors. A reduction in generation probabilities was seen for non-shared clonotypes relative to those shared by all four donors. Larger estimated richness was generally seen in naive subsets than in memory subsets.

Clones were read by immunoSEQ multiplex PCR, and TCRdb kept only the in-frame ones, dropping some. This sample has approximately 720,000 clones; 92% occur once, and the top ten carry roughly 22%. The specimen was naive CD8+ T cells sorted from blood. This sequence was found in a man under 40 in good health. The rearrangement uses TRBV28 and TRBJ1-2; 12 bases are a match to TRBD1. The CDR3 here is CASSFRDRGRQNYGYTF. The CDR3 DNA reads TGTGCCAGCAGCTTCCGGGACAGGGGGCGTCAAAACTATGGCTACACCTTC.